The rows below give T cell receptor beta chains drawn from one sample of a study of blood T cells in healthy people across ages. TCRdb reprocessed the 5' RACE reads with MiXCR, giving one entry per CDR3 protein. The table has about 1.6 million distinct CDR3 sequences, about 35% seen once. Sequences were obtained from blood. These TCRs come from a woman under 40 in good health. CDR3s include the opening cysteine and the closing phenylalanine or tryptophan. D genes are given only for firm matches. Some rows mark clone size as missing; the rest say once, few, many or name a class of expanded clone.

>NA|TRBV30|TRBJ1-2|NA
TGTGCCTGGAGTTACGGGAGAGGCTATGGCTACACCTTC
CAWSYGRGYGYTF
>NA|TRBV12-5|TRBJ2-1|few
TGTGCTAGTGGTTTGGGAACAGGATACAATGAGCAGTTCTTC
CASGLGTGYNEQFF
>NA|TRBV20-1|TRBJ2-3|many
TGCAGTGCGTGGGTACCTAACAAAGATACGCAGTATTTT
CSAWVPNKDTQYF
>TRBD2|TRBV6-5|TRBJ2-3|NA
TGTGCCAGCAGGGGACTAGCGGGGGCCACAGATACGCAGTATTTT
CASRGLAGATDTQYF
>TRBD1|TRBV5-1|TRBJ1-2|few
TGCGCCAGCAGCTTGGAGAGACAGGGGGCAGGCTATGGCTACACCTTC
CASSLERQGAGYGYTF
>NA|TRBV30|TRBJ2-1|NA
TGTGCCTGGGGCCGCCATGAGCAGTTCTTC
CAWGRHEQFF
>NA|TRBV6-2/TRBV6-3|TRBJ2-1|many
TGTGCCAGCAGCCCCCCGGCCTACAATGAGCAGTTCTTC
CASSPPAYNEQFF
>TRBD1|TRBV20-1|TRBJ2-5|many
TGCAGTGCTCGGAGACTACCAGGGGGTGAGACCCAGTACTTC
CSARRLPGGETQYF
>NA|TRBV5-1|TRBJ2-3|NA
TGCGCCAGCAGCTCCCCGGACAGAAACACAGATACGCAGTATTTT
CASSSPDRNTDTQYF
>TRBD1|TRBV6-6|TRBJ2-7|NA
TGTGCCAGCAGTTACGCCGCGGACAGGGGGTACGAGCAGTACTTC
CASSYAADRGYEQYF
>NA|TRBV27|TRBJ2-3|few
TGTGCCAGCAGTTCTCTACGGCAAGATACGCAGTATTTT
CASSSLRQDTQYF
>NA|TRBV7-9|TRBJ2-1|NA
TGTGCCAGCAGCTTCAGGACAGCTTACAATGAGCAGTTCTTC
CASSFRTAYNEQFF
>TRBD1|TRBV9|TRBJ1-1|NA
TGTGCCAGCAGCAAGGGACAGAGCATGAACACTGAAGCTTTCTTT
CASSKGQSMNTEAFF
>TRBD2|TRBV6-5|TRBJ2-7|NA
TGTGCCAGCCGTCGCGGACTAGCGGGTGGCGAGCAGTACTTC
CASRRGLAGGEQYF
>TRBD1|TRBV29-1|TRBJ2-7|many
TGCAGCGTTGCTGGGACAGGGGGCGCCTACTACGAGCAGTACTTC
CSVAGTGGAYYEQYF
>TRBD2|TRBV4-2|TRBJ2-7|NA
TGTGCCAGCAGCCCACACGACGGACTAGCGGGAGACTACGAGCAGTACTTC
CASSPHDGLAGDYEQYF
>TRBD1|TRBV5-1|TRBJ1-4|NA
TGCGCCAGCACCTCGACCAGAGACAGGGGTGGTGAAAAACTGTTTTTT
CASTSTRDRGGEKLFF
>NA|TRBV20-1|TRBJ2-2|NA
TGCAGTGCTAGAAGCAGGGTGGAAAGCACCGGGGAGCTGTTTTTT
CSARSRVESTGELFF
>NA|TRBV9|TRBJ1-2|few
TGTGCCAGCAGCGTAGAAGGCAGGGGATATGGCTACACCTTC
CASSVEGRGYGYTF
>NA|TRBV10-3|TRBJ2-7|NA
TGTGCCCTCAGTGAGGTAGGGGCCGGGACCTACGAGCAGTACTTC
CALSEVGAGTYEQYF
>NA|TRBV20-1|TRBJ2-3|NA
TGCTTGGGGAGCGGAGGCACAGATACGCAGTATTTT
CLGSGGTDTQYF
>NA|TRBV5-1|TRBJ2-3|NA
TGCGCCAGCAGCCGGGGAGAGAGCAGCTGGGATACGCAGTATTTT
CASSRGESSWDTQYF
>NA|TRBV5-1|TRBJ1-1|NA
TGCGCCAGCAGAGAACCCCCCCTGAACACTGAAGCTTTCTTT
CASREPPLNTEAFF
>NA|TRBV15|TRBJ2-4|NA
TGTGCCACCAGGCCTACTAAGGGAGGAGCCAAAAACATTCAGTACTTC
CATRPTKGGAKNIQYF
>TRBD2|TRBV2|TRBJ2-3|few
TGTGCCAGCAGAGGTAGACTAGCGGGGGGGCCGGGTACGCAGTATTTT
CASRGRLAGGPGTQYF
>TRBD1|TRBV15|TRBJ2-2|NA
TGTGCCACCAGAGGGACAGGGGCGAACACCGGGGAGCTGTTTTTT
CATRGTGANTGELFF
>NA|TRBV9|TRBJ2-3|NA
TGTGCCAGCAGCGTAGTAATCGGCGGGACCGGAGATACGCAGTATTTT
CASSVVIGGTGDTQYF
>NA|TRBV18|TRBJ2-7|NA
TGTGCCAGCTCACAGGGACATGTCTACGAGCAGTACTTC
CASSQGHVYEQYF
>TRBD1|TRBV29-1|TRBJ1-2|many
TGCAGCGTAGGACAGGAAGACTATGGCTACACCTTC
CSVGQEDYGYTF
>NA|TRBV2|TRBJ2-2|few
TGTGCCAGCAGTGAAGCCAATTTAGGTACCGGGGAGCTGTTTTTT
CASSEANLGTGELFF
>TRBD1|TRBV6-5|TRBJ1-2|NA
TGTGCCAGCAGTTACTCGGCCGGGACAGGTGCTAACTATGGCTACACCTTC
CASSYSAGTGANYGYTF
>NA|TRBV5-1|TRBJ2-7|many
TGTGCCAGCAGCTTAAACCGCTACTACGAGCAGTACTTC
CASSLNRYYEQYF
>TRBD1|TRBV29-1|TRBJ2-5|many
TGCAGCGTTGAGGGACAGGGAGTCCAAGAGACCCAGTACTTC
CSVEGQGVQETQYF
>NA|TRBV6-5|TRBJ1-1|few
TGTGCCAGCGGGTACGGGTACACTGAAGCTTTCTTT
CASGYGYTEAFF
>TRBD1|TRBV5-1|TRBJ2-4|NA
TGCGCCAGCAGCTTGGCGACAGGGGGCCCAGTTGACATTCAGTACTTC
CASSLATGGPVDIQYF
>TRBD2|TRBV7-8|TRBJ2-7|many
TGTGCCAGCAGCTTAGGCAGGCTAGCGGGCTACGAGCAGTACTTC
CASSLGRLAGYEQYF
>NA|TRBV20-1|TRBJ1-1|few
TGCAGTGCTCCTACTTACACTGAAGCTTTCTTT
CSAPTYTEAFF
>NA|TRBV5-1|TRBJ2-3|NA
TGCGCCAGCAGCTTGGCATTTAAAACTAGCTCCCCCACAGATACGCAGTATTTT
CASSLAFKTSSPTDTQYF
>TRBD2|TRBV3-1|TRBJ2-5|NA
TGTGCCAGCACCCGACTAGCACAAGAGACCCAGTACTTC
CASTRLAQETQYF
>TRBD1|TRBV7-6|TRBJ2-7|NA
TGTGCCAGCAGCTTGGGGACAGGGAATAGATTCCACGAGCAGTACTTC
CASSLGTGNRFHEQYF
>NA|TRBV29-1|TRBJ2-1|many
TGCAGCGTTGTTGGCCTGGAGTCATACAATGAGCAGTTCTTC
CSVVGLESYNEQFF
>TRBD1|TRBV25-1|TRBJ2-7|NA
TGTGCCAGCCAGGGGGCGGTTTACAATGAGCAGTACTTC
CASQGAVYNEQYF
>TRBD2|TRBV12-3/TRBV12-4|TRBJ2-5|few
TGTGCCAGCAGTCGACTAGCGGGGAACCAAGAGACCCAGTACTTC
CASSRLAGNQETQYF
>TRBD1|TRBV12-3/TRBV12-4|TRBJ2-2|NA
TGTGCCAGCAGGACTCAGGGGGCCACCGGGGAGCTGTTTTTT
CASRTQGATGELFF
>NA|TRBV28|TRBJ1-1|NA
TGTGCCAGCAGTTTATTTCGACTCCGGGACGGAGACACTGAAGCTTTCTTT
CASSLFRLRDGDTEAFF
>TRBD2|TRBV5-1|TRBJ2-1|few
TGCGCCAGCAGCGCTACTAGCGGGAGAGTCAATGAGCAGTTCTTC
CASSATSGRVNEQFF
>NA|TRBV5-1|TRBJ2-5|NA
TGCGCCAGCAGCTTGAGCGGCGACAGCTCGTACCAAGAGACCCAGTACTTC
CASSLSGDSSYQETQYF